This TCR beta chain stems from a study of blood T cell repertoires in COVID-19. Study in general: Samples representing acute and convalescent COVID-19 were sourced from the United States, Italy and Spain. PBMCs, B-cell-depleted T cells, or T cells provided the cDNA or gDNA that made up the material.

Source study methods: Reference gene primer amplification in the assay estimated nucleated cell counts. Sequencing was performed with immunoSEQ multiplex PCR; in TCRdb, only in-frame clones are kept and a portion is missing. The D gene and trimming were derived from the DNA, and the V and J assignments and clone size from that table. The sample consists of around 140,000 clones, just over 85% of them appearing once. This clone was counted between two and nine times. J was trimmed by 4 bases and V by 0 bases; bases with no gene match: 12. Germline assignment: CDR1 GTSNPN and CDR2 SVGIG (reference sequence). The CDR3 length is 16 residues.

Sequencing was done on a sample of peripheral blood. The gene calls are TRBV30 and TRBJ2-7; TRBD2 matches at 7 bases. The receptor was isolated from a woman aged 55-69 years with acute or convalescent COVID-19. CDR3 residues: CAWSVRPLPGGYEQYF. The CDR3 region has the DNA TGTGCCTGGAGTGTACGCCCACTACCCGGGGGGTACGAGCAGTACTTC. Supplemented by reference TRBV30 and TRBJ2-7, the full variable domain reads SQTIHQWPATLVQPVGSPLSLECTVEGTSNPNLYWYRQAAGRGLQLLFYSVGIGQISSEVPQNLSASRPQDRQFILSSKKLLLSDSGFYLCAWSVRPLPGGYEQYFGPGTRLTVT.